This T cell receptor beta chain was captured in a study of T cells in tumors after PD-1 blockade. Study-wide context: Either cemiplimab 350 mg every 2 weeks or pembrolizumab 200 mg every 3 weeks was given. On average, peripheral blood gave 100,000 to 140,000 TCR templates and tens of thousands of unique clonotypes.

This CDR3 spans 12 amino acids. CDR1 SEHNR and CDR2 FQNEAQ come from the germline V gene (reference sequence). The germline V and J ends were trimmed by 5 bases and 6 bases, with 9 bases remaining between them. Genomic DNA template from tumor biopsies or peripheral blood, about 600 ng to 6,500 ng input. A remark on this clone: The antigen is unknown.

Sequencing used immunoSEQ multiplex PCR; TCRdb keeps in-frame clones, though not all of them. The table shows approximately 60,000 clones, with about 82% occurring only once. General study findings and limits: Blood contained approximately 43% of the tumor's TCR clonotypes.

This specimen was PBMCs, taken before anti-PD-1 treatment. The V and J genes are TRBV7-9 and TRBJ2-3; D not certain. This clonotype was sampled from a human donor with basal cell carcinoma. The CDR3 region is CASSTVVDTQYF. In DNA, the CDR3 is TGTGCCAGCAGCACGGTAGTGGATACGCAGTATTTT.